Reported below is one TCR beta chain. The sample belongs to a study of CD8 T cells in ankylosing spondylitis. TCRdb recomputed calls from the 5' RACE reads with MiXCR, one row per CDR3 protein. The sample records 250,000 to 350,000 distinct CDR3 sequences, about 20% being singletons. The CDR3 is made up of 15 amino acids. The V and J ends lost 1 base and 1 base respectively, with 7 bases between them. Per the germline V gene, CDR1 is SGHAT and CDR2 is FQNNGV. The sample taken for sequencing was blood, either unsorted or a sorted T cell fraction (not recorded which). The chain joins TRBV11-2 to TRBJ2-2; D perhaps matches TRBD2 (5 bases). The source of this sequence is a male donor with ankylosing spondylitis or in good health (not recorded which). CDR3 coding DNA: TGTGCCAGCAGCTTAGGGGGAGTGAACACCGGGGAGCTGTTTTTT. Translating gives CASSLGGVNTGELFF.